This T cell receptor beta chain was found in a study of shared clonotypes between healthy human individuals. Study-wide results and limits: As a rule, naive subsets had a larger estimated richness than memory subsets.

The assay was immunoSEQ multiplex PCR, and TCRdb's table has in-frame clones only and misses some. This sample has 1,400,000 or so clones, with less than 99% found just once. After removal of 3 bases from V and 12 bases from J, the junction contained 16 bases not matched to a gene. The V gene's germline CDR1 is MGHRA and CDR2 YSYEKL. This CDR3 contains 15 residues. This clone showed up just once. Its specificity is unknown. The rearrangement joins TRBV4-1 to TRBJ1-1, with TRBD1 matching 7 bases. The sequence was collected from a man aged 25 to 45 in good health. Sequenced: naive CD4+ T cells sorted from blood. Subset meaning: CD45RA+ positively selected. The CDR3 bases are TGCGCCAGCAGCCATGAAAAGGGAGACAGGGTGATGACTTTCTTT. This translates into CASSHEKGDRVMTFF.